This TCR beta chain was identified during a study of cytomegalovirus exposure and HLA in healthy donors. General observations from the study: Immune exposure was documented only through CMV serostatus.

This clone turned up a few times. The antigen is undetermined. CDR3 length equals 17 residues. Trimming at V came to 5 bases and at J to 3 bases, leaving 9 bases not matched to a gene. Germline CDR1 and CDR2: SEHNR and FQNEAQ (reference sequence). The PCR used 60 Vbeta and 13 Jbeta primers. The protocol was immunoSEQ multiplex PCR, while the TCRdb copy is restricted to in-frame clones and leaves out a portion. The data hold some 120,000 clones, with more than 9% observed a single time. The source material was PBMCs. The chain carries TRBV7-9 and TRBJ2-3, with 12 nucleotides matching TRBD2. This sequence was found in a woman aged 18 to 35 in good health and CMV-seropositive. The CDR3 DNA sequence: TGTGCCAGCAGCCTCAGGTGGACTAGCGGGACTACAGATACGCAGTATTTT. Protein sequence: CASSLRWTSGTTDTQYF.